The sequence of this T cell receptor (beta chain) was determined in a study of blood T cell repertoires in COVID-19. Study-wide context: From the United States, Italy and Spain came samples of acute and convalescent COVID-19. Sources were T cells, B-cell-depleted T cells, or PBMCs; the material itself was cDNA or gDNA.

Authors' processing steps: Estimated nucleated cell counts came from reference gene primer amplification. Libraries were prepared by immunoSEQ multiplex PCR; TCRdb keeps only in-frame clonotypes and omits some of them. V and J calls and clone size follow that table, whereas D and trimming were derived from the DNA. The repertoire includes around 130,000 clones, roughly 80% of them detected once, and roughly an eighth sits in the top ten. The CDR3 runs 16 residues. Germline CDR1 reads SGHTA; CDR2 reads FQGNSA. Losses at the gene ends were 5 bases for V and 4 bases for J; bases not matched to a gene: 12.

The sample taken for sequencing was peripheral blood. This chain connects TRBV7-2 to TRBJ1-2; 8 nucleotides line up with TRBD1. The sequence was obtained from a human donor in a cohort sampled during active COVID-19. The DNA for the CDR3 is TGTGCCAGCAGCAGACAGGGGTGGGACCGTAGCTATGGCTACACCTTC. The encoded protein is CASSRQGWDRSYGYTF.